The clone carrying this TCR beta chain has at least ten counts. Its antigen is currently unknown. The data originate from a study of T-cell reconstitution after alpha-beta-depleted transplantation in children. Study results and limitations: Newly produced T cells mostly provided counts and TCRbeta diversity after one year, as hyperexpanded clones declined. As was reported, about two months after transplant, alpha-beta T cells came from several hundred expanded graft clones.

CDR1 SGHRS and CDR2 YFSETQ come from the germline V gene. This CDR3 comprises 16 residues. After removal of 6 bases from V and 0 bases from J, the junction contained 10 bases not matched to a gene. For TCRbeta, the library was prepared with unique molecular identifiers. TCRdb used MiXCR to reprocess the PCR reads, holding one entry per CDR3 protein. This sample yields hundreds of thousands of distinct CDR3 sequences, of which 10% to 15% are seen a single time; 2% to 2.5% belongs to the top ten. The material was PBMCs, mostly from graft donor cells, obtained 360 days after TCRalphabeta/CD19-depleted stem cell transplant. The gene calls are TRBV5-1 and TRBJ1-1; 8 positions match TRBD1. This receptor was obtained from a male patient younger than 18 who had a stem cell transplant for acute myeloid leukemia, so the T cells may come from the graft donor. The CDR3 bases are TGCGCCAGCAAACCGGGACAGGCCCTCATGAACACTGAAGCTTTCTTT. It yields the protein CASKPGQALMNTEAFF.